This entry features one T cell receptor beta chain sequence. This clone has more than one count but fewer than ten. The target of this receptor is not known. Per-nucleotide qualities are absent, and no much larger clonotype sits a single base away. The same CDR3 can be traced to other DNA sequences in this sample. Trimming removed 0 bases from V and 1 base from J, leaving 4 bases between the germline ends. Reading from cysteine to phenylalanine, the CDR3 counts 13 amino acids. CDR3 DNA only is kept here, 39 bases in frame from base 1. From a lookup of the germline V gene, CDR1 and CDR2 are SGDLS and YYNGEE. For the CD8 naive samples, CD45RO-negative cells were positively selected for CCR7, yielding a CD45RA+CCR7+ population from which TemRA cells were excluded. Healthy HIV-negative adults with no recently reported acute infections or vaccinations were included as donors. Every donor was a Caucasian adult residing in Nashville, Tennessee, USA. Blood was obtained by leukapheresis, after which PBMCs were separated by Ficoll-Histopaque density gradient centrifugation and cryopreserved in liquid nitrogen vapor phase. Analytical flow cytometry was used to check the purity and quantity of every magnetically sorted T cell population. Genomic DNA was isolated from each sorted fraction and quantified by UV absorbance on a Nanodrop 2000c.

TCR CDR3 regions were amplified from genomic DNA by multiplex PCR using the deep immunoSEQ assay. Extracted genomic DNA from each cell subset was spread evenly across all wells of several immunoSEQ 96-well plates, with each plate serving as a replicate. For sorted subsets, roughly 200 ng of genomic DNA, equivalent to 30,000 or so T cell genomes, went into each replicate PCR. Purified libraries were measured with a Qubit 3.0 fluorometer, size-checked on a Bioanalyzer 2100, and measured again with the KAPA Library Quantification kit. Every immunoSEQ 96-well plate was sequenced on a dedicated single-read 150-cycle Illumina NextSeq 550 flow cell. On the study's bioinformatics: Because the immunoSEQ output held only junctional sequences and lacked quality scores, the filtering could not match the filtering applied to full-length reads. Sequences were annotated with PyIR, a Python wrapper for IgBLAST v1.9, and V/J genes and CDR3 were assigned using IMGT germline references. Reads were removed for weak V/J assignments (E-value above 1e-6), missing CDR3, stop codons, out-of-frame junctions, or ambiguous translated residues. V3J clonotypes were defined as sequences sharing an identical inferred V gene, J gene, and CDR3 amino acid sequence. The percentage overlap between two repertoires was calculated by dividing the number of shared unique clonotypes by the size of the smaller repertoire. Repertoire richness was assessed with RTK rarefaction, the Chao1 estimator, and Recon v2.1 estimates of unobserved clonotypes. For all TCRbeta clonotypes obtained by the gDNA method from several donors, generation probabilities were computed with OLGA. The immuneACCESS repertoire file appears here via TCRdb, limited to in-frame rearrangements. These files lack a portion of the clones; in checked studies, under half of the deficit traces to unresolved V genes, and the cause of the others is not known. Clone size and V and J calls were adopted from that table, with D and trimming inferred from the DNA. This sample lists nearly 2 million clones; approximately 94% were detected once. The ten largest account for 1.2% of the sample.

This sample was taken from a study of shared clonotypes between healthy human individuals (dated by TCRdb to 2020 to 2022). Some background on the complete study: The cohort comprised two women and three men aged 18 to 49 years. For each donor, CD4 naive and CD4 memory were each given three plates, CD8 naive was given two plates, and CD8 memory was given one plate. To estimate repertoire size and how much clonotypes are shared between individuals, the study performed deep sequencing of blood TCR repertoires from about five healthy adults. Different laboratories and diverse techniques were used to prepare libraries and sequence TCR repertoires, to increase sequencing depth and limit assay-specific biases. Per donor, leukapheresis produced somewhere between about 0.94 and 9.5 billion PBMCs. What the authors observed across the whole study: Clonotypes shared by all four sorted-subset donors showed higher generation probabilities than non-shared clonotypes. Naive subsets generally had larger estimated clonotype richness than memory subsets. Pairwise subsampling indicated that sequencing depth was expected to affect the degree of clonotype sharing among donors. Across a few donors, around 5% of naive CD4, roughly 3.4% of naive CD8, roughly 2.3% of memory CD4, and approximately 0.42% of memory CD8 clonotypes were shared. Incomplete sequencing was indicated by rarefaction of sorted-subset datasets, despite the large sequencing depth. Because the study included a small number of donors, the genetic and exposure-history diversity represented was limited. Sampling was limited to blood, and TCR repertoires in tissue likely differ from TCR repertoires in blood.

The rearrangement combines TRBV9 with TRBJ1-1; the D gene identity is not certain. Sequencing was carried out using naive CD8+ T cells sorted from blood. The cell subset or site label of this sample denotes: CD45RA+CCR7+. The clonotype was recovered from a man between 18 and 35 years old in good health. For the CDR3, the sequence is CASSVVRNTEAFF. The nucleotides are TGTGCCAGCAGCGTAGTACGGAACACTGAAGCTTTCTTT.